This entry lists 21 T cell receptor beta chains sequenced from one sample in a study of blood T cells in healthy people across ages. A second about 7 to 11 cycle PCR used barcoded and J-beta primers. TCRdb fed the 5' RACE reads into MiXCR, producing one record per CDR3 protein. The table lists 850,000 to 1,300,000 distinct CDR3 sequences, under 55% of them singletons. Sequencing was performed on blood. The receptor source for this set is an older woman in good health.

The chain has TRBV7-3 and TRBJ2-1; D is unresolved. This CDR3 is built from 12 residues. Germline CDR1 and CDR2: SGHTA and FQGTGA. V was clipped by 4 bases and J by 9 bases, with 10 bases between them. Here the CDR3 reads CASSSRSSEQFF. The CDR3 DNA follows: TGTGCCAGCAGCTCCCGATCGAGTGAGCAGTTCTTC.

V and J are TRBV5-1 and TRBJ1-1, with D perhaps TRBD1 (5 bases). Germline V gene sequence: CDR1 SGHRS, CDR2 YFSETQ. The CDR3 is 13 residues long. V was shortened by 5 bases and J by 2 bases, with 10 bases between the two germline ends. CDR3 DNA: TGCGCCAGCAGATCGACAGATAACACTGAAGCTTTCTTT. It encodes CASRSTDNTEAFF.

V gene TRBV11-2 combines with J gene TRBJ2-1, with 7 bases lining up with TRBD2. The CDR3 spans 14 residues. V lost 3 bases, J lost 6 bases, and 5 bases stayed unmatched. Germline V lookup: CDR1 SGHAT, CDR2 FQNNGV. Here the CDR3 DNA reads TGTGCCAGCAGCTTCGCGGGACTAAGCAATGAGCAGTTCTTC. Translating it yields CASSFAGLSNEQFF.

The chain carries TRBV6-1 and TRBJ1-2; a weak D match, TRBD1 (5 bases). Per germline, CDR1 MNHNS and CDR2 SASEGT. This CDR3 is 14 amino acids long. The V end was cut by 7 bases, the J end by 7 bases, with 19 bases between. In DNA form, the CDR3 reads TGTGCCAGCACCAGACCGGGACTTTCGGTTGGCTACACCTTC. Amino acids: CASTRPGLSVGYTF.

The J gene is TRBJ2-1, the V gene TRBV27; D may be TRBD2 (5 bases). Between the trimmed V and J ends, which lost 0 bases and 0 bases, there was a span of 12 bases. CDR3 size: 17 residues. CDR1 and CDR2 (germline): MNHEY, SMNVEV (reference sequence). This chain's CDR3 is CASSLSLLGSSYNEQFF. In nucleotides, the CDR3 is TGTGCCAGCAGTTTATCCCTTCTGGGGAGCTCCTACAATGAGCAGTTCTTC.

This clonotype appeared a few times. The V call is TRBV9, the J call TRBJ2-6; unclear D gene. Trimming stripped 2 bases from V and 0 bases from J, with 6 bases between. Germline lookup yields CDR1 SGDLS and CDR2 YYNGEE. This CDR3 spans 15 amino acids. The CDR3 spells CASSVAPSGANVLTF. The CDR3 DNA reads TGTGCCAGCAGCGTCGCGCCCTCTGGGGCCAACGTCCTGACTTTC. The full variable domain, with the rest looked up from reference TRBV9 and TRBJ2-6, is DSGVTQTPKHLITATGQRVTLRCSPRSGDLSVYWYQQSLDQGLQFLIQYYNGEERAKGNILERFSAQQFPDLHSELNLSSLELGDSALYFCASSVAPSGANVLTFGAGSRLTVL.

The chain is built from TRBV27 and TRBJ2-7; possible D gene TRBD2, 5 bases. V lost 2 bases to trimming and J lost 4 bases, with 15 bases between them. The CDR3 spans 15 residues. CDR1 and CDR2 (germline): MNHEY, SMNVEV (reference sequence). The CDR3 reads CASSLNRRVPYEQYF. The CDR3, as DNA: TGTGCCAGCAGTTTAAATCGGCGGGTTCCGTACGAGCAGTACTTC.

The chain recombines TRBV4-2 with TRBJ2-1; TRBD2 matches at 9 bases. Losses at the gene ends were 6 bases for V and 9 bases for J; bases not matched to a gene: 9. The V gene's germline CDR1 is LGHNA and CDR2 YNFKEQ. The CDR3 spans 14 residues. CDR3: CASSEAGGPGEQFF. DNA for the CDR3: TGTGCCAGCAGTGAGGCGGGAGGGCCGGGTGAGCAGTTCTTC.

This clonotype was detected only a few times. This rearrangement joins TRBV7-6 to TRBJ2-7; D uncertain. The germline V gene encodes CDR1 SGHVS and CDR2 FNYEAQ. CDR3 length equals 14 residues. Trimming left V 1 base short and J 3 bases short, with 10 bases between. CDR3 amino acids: CASSLGGQLYEQYF. The CDR3 bases are TGTGCCAGCAGCTTAGGTGGTCAGCTCTACGAGCAGTACTTC. Complete variable domain (other parts from reference TRBV7-6 and TRBJ2-7): GAGVSQSPRYKVTKRGQDVALRCDPISGHVSLYWYRQALGQGPEFLTYFNYEAQQDKSGLPNDRFSAERPEGSISTLTIQRTEQRDSAMYRCASSLGGQLYEQYFGPGTRLTVT.

The chain combines TRBV29-1 with TRBJ1-2; 9 nucleotides line up with TRBD1. CDR1 is SQVTM and CDR2 is ANQGSEA in the germline V gene. Losses at the gene ends were 5 bases for V and 8 bases for J; bases not matched to a gene: 9. The CDR3 loop spans 13 amino acids. The CDR3 is CSVIPGQGRGYTF. CDR3 coding DNA: TGCAGCGTTATTCCGGGACAGGGTCGGGGCTACACCTTC.

About this clonotype: A much larger clone differs from this one at a single base, so this may be a read error. V usage is TRBV25-1 and J usage is TRBJ1-4, with 7 bases lining up with TRBD1. The V gene's germline CDR1 is MGHDK and CDR2 SYGVNS. The CDR3 totals 12 residues. The CDR3 loop is CASRQGYETLFF. Written as DNA, the CDR3 is TGTGCCAGCAGACAGGGGTATGAAACACTGTTTTTT.

The chain has TRBV20-1 and TRBJ2-1; unclear D gene. CDR3 length: 15 residues. V dropped 1 base and J dropped 0 bases, with 10 bases sitting between them. In germline, CDR1 is DFQATT, CDR2 SNEGSKA (reference sequence). The CDR3 region is CSARGVGNSYNEQFF. In DNA form, the CDR3 reads TGCAGTGCTAGAGGGGTCGGAAACTCCTACAATGAGCAGTTCTTC.

This clonotype was recorded a few times. This chain uses TRBV29-1 with TRBJ2-7, with TRBD2 identical over 11 bases. V lost 7 bases to trimming and J lost 5 bases; unmatched junction nucleotides: 10. The germline gives CDR1 SQVTM, CDR2 ANQGSEA. This CDR3 is built from 14 residues. In nucleotides, the CDR3 is TGCAGCGCCTTATCACTAGCGGGAGACCACGAGCAGTACTTC. It encodes CSALSLAGDHEQYF.

The chain is built from TRBV27 and TRBJ2-3; 12 bases align to TRBD2. V was pared by 6 bases and J by 0 bases, with 13 bases of the junction left unmatched. Looked up from germline, CDR1 is MNHEY and CDR2 is SMNVEV (reference sequence). The CDR3 is 19 amino acids. For the CDR3, the DNA is TGTGCCAGCAGCCTATGGGGGCTAGCGGGAGGGTCCAGCACAGATACGCAGTATTTT. Its protein is CASSLWGLAGGSSTDTQYF.

The rearrangement joins TRBV7-2 to TRBJ2-3, with unresolved D. The germline V gene encodes CDR1 SGHTA and CDR2 FQGNSA. There are 12 residues in the CDR3. The ends were cut back, 7 bases at V and 2 bases at J, with 7 bases in the middle. The CDR3 DNA reads TGTGCCAGCACGATGGTCACAGATACGCAGTATTTT. Residues: CASTMVTDTQYF.

There are a few counts of this clonotype. The chain joins TRBV29-1 to TRBJ2-1, with 7 bases that match TRBD1. The CDR3 is 17 residues long. V lost 1 base, J lost 0 bases, and 9 bases stayed unmatched. In germline, CDR1 is SQVTM, CDR2 ANQGSEA. The CDR3 region is CSVEGQGDTSSYNEQFF. As DNA, the CDR3 is TGCAGCGTTGAAGGTCAGGGGGACACAAGCTCCTACAATGAGCAGTTCTTC.

On this clonotype: Its ends do not fully match the called genes, so a read error is possible. The chain links TRBV7-2 to TRBJ2-5; the D gene is possibly TRBD1 (6 bases). CDR3 length equals 14 residues. Germline CDR1 is SGHTA and CDR2 is FQGNSA. The CDR3 here is CASSLRGSQETQYF. The CDR3 nucleotides are TGCGCCAGCAGCCTTAGGGGGTCTCAAGAGACCCAGTACTTC.

This sequence joins TRBV20-1 and TRBJ1-2; 10 nucleotides match TRBD1. This CDR3 has 13 residues. From germline, CDR1 is DFQATT and CDR2 SNEGSKA (reference sequence). V was clipped by 6 bases and J by 4 bases; unmatched bases: 5. The CDR3 DNA sequence: TGCAGTGCCGGGGACAGGGGTACCTATGGCTACACCTTC. As protein: CSAGDRGTYGYTF.

This chain connects TRBV28 to TRBJ2-1, with 12 bases aligning to TRBD2. Germline assignment: CDR1 MDHEN and CDR2 SYDVKM. V was clipped by 8 bases and J by 3 bases; unmatched bases: 2. This CDR3 is built from 14 residues. CDR3 in amino acids: CASLTSGGYNEQFF. Here the CDR3 DNA reads TGTGCCAGCCTGACTAGCGGGGGCTACAATGAGCAGTTCTTC.

This chain links TRBV11-1 with TRBJ2-7, with a tentative D call TRBD2 (5 bases). Germline V gene data show CDR1 as SGHAT and CDR2 as FQDESV (reference sequence). The CDR3 is made up of 14 amino acids. The V and J ends lost 1 base and 3 bases respectively, with 10 bases between them. This chain's CDR3 is CASSLEFDYYEQYF. CDR3 DNA: TGTGCCAGCAGCTTAGAATTCGACTACTACGAGCAGTACTTC.

Details on this clonotype: A much larger clone differs from this one at a single base, so this may be a read error. The V gene is TRBV6-5, the J gene TRBJ2-7; the match to TRBD2 covers 7 bases. The DNA end lines up better with TRBJ2-5; the J call may be wrong. There are 16 residues in the CDR3. Germline loops: CDR1 MNHEY, CDR2 SVGAGI. The CDR3 sequence is CASSTRTGGRKETQYF. CDR3 coding DNA: TGTGCCAGCAGTACCCGGACTGGCGGGAGAAAAGAGACCCAGTACTTC.